The clone carrying this T cell receptor (beta chain) was seen once. Per the original methods: ImmunoSEQ output lacked quality scores and full-length reads, limiting matched filtering. Measured with immunoSEQ multiplex PCR; TCRdb has only the in-frame clones, and not every one. That table is the source of V, J and clone size, and D and trimming were worked out from the DNA. Of 2 million to 2.5 million clones detected, 85% to 95% appear once; the ten largest clones hold around 0.38%. The record originates from a study of shared clonotypes between healthy human individuals. Each donor was a Caucasian adult residing in Nashville, Tennessee. CDR1 LGHNA and CDR2 YNFKEQ come from the germline V gene. The CDR3 totals 17 residues.

The sample was naive CD4+ T cells from PBMCs. Subset here: CD45RA+ positively selected. The chain couples TRBV4-2 to TRBJ2-5; 10 positions agree with TRBD2. The J call is in doubt because the DNA end fits TRBJ2-7 better. The TCR sequence derives from a young man in good health. Some clones in this sample may be carry-over from other donors' samples. CDR3 amino acids: CASSQAGTSAFPYEQYF. CDR3 DNA: TGTGCCAGCAGCCAAGCCGGGACTAGCGCGTTTCCTTACGAGCAGTACTTC.